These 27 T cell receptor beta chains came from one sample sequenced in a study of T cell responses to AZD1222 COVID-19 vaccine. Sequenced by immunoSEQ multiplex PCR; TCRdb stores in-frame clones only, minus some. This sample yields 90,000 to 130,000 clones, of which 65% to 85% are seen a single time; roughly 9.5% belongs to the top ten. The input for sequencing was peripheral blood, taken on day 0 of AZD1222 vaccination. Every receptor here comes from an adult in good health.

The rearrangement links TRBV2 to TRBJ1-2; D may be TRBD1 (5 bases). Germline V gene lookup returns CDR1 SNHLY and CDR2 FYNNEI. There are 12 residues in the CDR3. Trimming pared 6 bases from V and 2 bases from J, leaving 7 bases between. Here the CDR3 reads CASRTDNYGYTF. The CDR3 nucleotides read TGTGCCAGCAGGACAGACAACTATGGCTACACCTTC.

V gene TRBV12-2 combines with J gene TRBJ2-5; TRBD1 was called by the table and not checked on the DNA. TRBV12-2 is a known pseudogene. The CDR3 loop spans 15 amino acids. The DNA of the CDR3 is TGTGCAAGTCGCCCTTGGACAGGGTCAGGGGAGACCCAGTACTTC. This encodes CASRPWTGSGETQYF.

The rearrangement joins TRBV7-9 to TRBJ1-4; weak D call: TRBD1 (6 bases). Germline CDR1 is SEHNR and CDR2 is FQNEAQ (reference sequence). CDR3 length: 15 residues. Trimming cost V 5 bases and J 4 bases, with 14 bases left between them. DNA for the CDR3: TGTGCCAGCAGCCCTTGGGGGGCTGGTAATGAAAAACTGTTTTTT. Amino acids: CASSPWGAGNEKLFF. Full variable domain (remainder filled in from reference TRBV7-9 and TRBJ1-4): DTGVSQNPRHKITKRGQNVTFRCDPISEHNRLYWYRQTLGQGPEFLTYFQNEAQLEKSRLLSDRFSAERPKGSFSTLEIQRTEQGDSAMYLCASSPWGAGNEKLFFGSGTQLSVL.

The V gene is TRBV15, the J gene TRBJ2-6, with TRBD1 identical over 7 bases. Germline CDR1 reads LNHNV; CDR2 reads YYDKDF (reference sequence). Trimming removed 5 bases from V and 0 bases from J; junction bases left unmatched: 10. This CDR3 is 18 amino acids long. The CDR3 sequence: CATSSRGNRGSGANVLTF. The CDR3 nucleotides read TGTGCCACCAGCTCCCGAGGAAACAGGGGCTCTGGGGCCAACGTCCTGACTTTC. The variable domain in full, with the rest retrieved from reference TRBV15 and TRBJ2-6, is DAMVIQNPRYQVTQFGKPVTLSCSQTLNHNVMYWYQQKSSQAPKLLFHYYDKDFNNEADTPDNFQSRRPNTSFCFLDIRSPGLGDTAMYLCATSSRGNRGSGANVLTFGAGSRLTVL.

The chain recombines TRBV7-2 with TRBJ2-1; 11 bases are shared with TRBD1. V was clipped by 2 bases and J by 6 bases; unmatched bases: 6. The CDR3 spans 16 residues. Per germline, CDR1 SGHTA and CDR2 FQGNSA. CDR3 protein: CASSLLGTGGFNEQFF. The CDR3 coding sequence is TGTGCCAGCAGCTTATTGGGGACAGGGGGGTTCAATGAGCAGTTCTTC.

CDR3 protein: CASSNGAQQYF. The DNA for the CDR3 is TGTGCCAGCAGTAACGGGGCCCAGCAGTACTTC. The rearrangement links TRBV27 to TRBJ2-7; the D gene could be TRBD1 or TRBD2 (5 bases each). The V and J ends lost 5 bases and 8 bases respectively, with 10 bases between them. Germline lookup yields CDR1 MNHEY and CDR2 SMNVEV (reference sequence). CDR3 length equals 11 residues.

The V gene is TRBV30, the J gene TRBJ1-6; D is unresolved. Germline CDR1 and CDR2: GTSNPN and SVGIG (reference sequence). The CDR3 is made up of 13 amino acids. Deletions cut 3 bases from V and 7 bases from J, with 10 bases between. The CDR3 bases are TGTGCCTGGAGCGGTGGACTAAATTCACCCCTCCACTTT. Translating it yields CAWSGGLNSPLHF.

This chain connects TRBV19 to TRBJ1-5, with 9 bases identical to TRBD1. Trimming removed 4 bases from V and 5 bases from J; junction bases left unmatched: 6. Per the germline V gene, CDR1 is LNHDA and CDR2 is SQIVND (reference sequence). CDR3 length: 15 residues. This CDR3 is CASSRPGQGYQPQHF. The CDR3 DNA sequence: TGTGCCAGTAGTAGACCGGGACAGGGCTATCAGCCCCAGCATTTT.

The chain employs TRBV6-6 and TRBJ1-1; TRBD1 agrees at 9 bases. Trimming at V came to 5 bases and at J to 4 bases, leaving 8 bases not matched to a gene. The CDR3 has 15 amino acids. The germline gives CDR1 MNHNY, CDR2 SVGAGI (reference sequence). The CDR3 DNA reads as TGTGCCAGCAGTCAATGGGACAGGGCCAGCACTGAAGCTTTCTTT. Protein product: CASSQWDRASTEAFF.

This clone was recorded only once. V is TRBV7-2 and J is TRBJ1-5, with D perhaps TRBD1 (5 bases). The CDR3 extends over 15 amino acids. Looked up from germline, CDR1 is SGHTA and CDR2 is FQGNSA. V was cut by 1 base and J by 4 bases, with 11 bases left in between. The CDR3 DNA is TGTGCCAGCAGCTTAGTGGGGCAGAGAAATCAGCCCCAGCATTTT. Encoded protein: CASSLVGQRNQPQHF. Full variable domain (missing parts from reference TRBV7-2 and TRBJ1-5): GAGVSQSPSNKVTEKGKDVELRCDPISGHTALYWYRQSLGQGLEFLIYFQGNSAPDKSGLPSDRFSAERTGGSVSTLTIQRTQQEDSAVYLCASSLVGQRNQPQHFGDGTRLSIL.

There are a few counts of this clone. The CDR3 loop is CASSMEFHNEQFF. The CDR3 DNA reads as TGTGCCAGCAGCATGGAATTCCACAATGAGCAGTTCTTC. The rearrangement links TRBV5-4 to TRBJ2-1, with D uncertain. The CDR3 has 13 residues. Deletions cut 4 bases from V and 5 bases from J, with 10 bases between. Germline V gene sequence: CDR1 SGHNT, CDR2 YYREEE (reference sequence).

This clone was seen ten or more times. In nucleotides, the CDR3 is TGTGCCAGCAGTTTAGGGCTTTCACCCCTCCACTTT. Amino acid sequence: CASSLGLSPLHF. The chain joins TRBV27 to TRBJ1-6; the D is unclear. V lost 2 bases and J 9 bases, leaving 5 bases between the germline ends. Germline V gives CDR1 MNHEY, CDR2 SMNVEV (reference sequence). This CDR3 comprises 12 residues.

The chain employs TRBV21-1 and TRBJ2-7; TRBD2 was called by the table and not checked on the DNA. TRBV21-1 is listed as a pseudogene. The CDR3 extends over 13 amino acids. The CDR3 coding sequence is TGTGCCAGCTTCTCTGGGGGGGGCTACGAGCAGTACTTC. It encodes CASFSGGGYEQYF.

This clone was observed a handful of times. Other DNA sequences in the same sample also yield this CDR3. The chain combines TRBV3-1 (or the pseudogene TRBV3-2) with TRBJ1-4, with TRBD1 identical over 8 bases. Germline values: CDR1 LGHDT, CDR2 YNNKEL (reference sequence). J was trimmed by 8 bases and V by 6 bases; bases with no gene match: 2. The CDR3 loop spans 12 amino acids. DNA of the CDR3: TGTGCCAGCAGTAGACAGGGGGAAAAACTGTTTTTT. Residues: CASSRQGEKLFF.

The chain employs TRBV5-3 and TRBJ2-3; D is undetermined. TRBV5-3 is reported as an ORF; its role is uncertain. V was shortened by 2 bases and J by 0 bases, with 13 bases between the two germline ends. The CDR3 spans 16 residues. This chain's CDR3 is CARSFLHGTSTDTQYF. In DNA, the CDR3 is TGTGCCAGAAGCTTTTTACACGGAACTAGCACAGATACGCAGTATTTT.

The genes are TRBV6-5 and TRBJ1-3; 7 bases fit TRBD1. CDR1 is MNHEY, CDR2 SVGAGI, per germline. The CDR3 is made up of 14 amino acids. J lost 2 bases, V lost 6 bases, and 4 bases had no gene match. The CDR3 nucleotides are TGTGCCAGCAGAGTAGACAGGGCTGGAAACACCATATATTTT. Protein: CASRVDRAGNTIYF.

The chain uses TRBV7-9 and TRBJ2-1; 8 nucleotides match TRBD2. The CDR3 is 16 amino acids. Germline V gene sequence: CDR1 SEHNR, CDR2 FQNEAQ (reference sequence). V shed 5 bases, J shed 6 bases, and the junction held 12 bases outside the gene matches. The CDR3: CASSPQGRGLVNEQFF. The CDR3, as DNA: TGTGCCAGCAGCCCGCAAGGCCGGGGACTAGTCAATGAGCAGTTCTTC.

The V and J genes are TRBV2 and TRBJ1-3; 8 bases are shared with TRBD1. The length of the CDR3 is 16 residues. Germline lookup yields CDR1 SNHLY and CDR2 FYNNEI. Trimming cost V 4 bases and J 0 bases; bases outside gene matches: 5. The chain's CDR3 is CASSGGQVASGNTIYF. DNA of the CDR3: TGTGCCAGCAGTGGGGGACAGGTCGCCTCTGGAAACACCATATATTTT.

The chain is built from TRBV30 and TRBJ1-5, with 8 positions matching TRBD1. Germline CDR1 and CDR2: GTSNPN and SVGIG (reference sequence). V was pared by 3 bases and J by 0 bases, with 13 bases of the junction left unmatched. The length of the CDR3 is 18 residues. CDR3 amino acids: CAWSSTRTGMYSNQPQHF. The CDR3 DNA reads TGTGCCTGGAGCTCGACCCGGACAGGGATGTATAGCAATCAGCCCCAGCATTTT.

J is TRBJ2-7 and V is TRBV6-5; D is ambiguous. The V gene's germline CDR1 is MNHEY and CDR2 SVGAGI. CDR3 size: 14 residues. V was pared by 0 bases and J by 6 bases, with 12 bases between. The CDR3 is CASSYSFGPSEQYF. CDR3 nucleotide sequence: TGTGCCAGCAGTTACTCTTTTGGTCCGTCCGAGCAGTACTTC.

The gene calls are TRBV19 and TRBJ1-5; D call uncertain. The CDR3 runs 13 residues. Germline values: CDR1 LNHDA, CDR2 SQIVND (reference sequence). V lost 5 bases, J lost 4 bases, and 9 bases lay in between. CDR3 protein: CASSLSRNQPQHF. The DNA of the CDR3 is TGTGCCAGTAGTTTGTCACGTAATCAGCCCCAGCATTTT.

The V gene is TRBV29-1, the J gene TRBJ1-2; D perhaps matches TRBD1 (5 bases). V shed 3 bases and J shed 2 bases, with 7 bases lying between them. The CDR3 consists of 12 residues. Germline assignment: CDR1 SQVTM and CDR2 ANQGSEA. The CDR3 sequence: CSVDRANYGYTF. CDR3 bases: TGCAGCGTTGACAGGGCGAACTATGGCTACACCTTC.

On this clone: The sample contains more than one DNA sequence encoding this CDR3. DNA for the CDR3: TGTGCCAGCAGTTTGCGCTACGAGCAGTACTTC. As protein: CASSLRYEQYF. The chain joins TRBV28 to TRBJ2-7, with D unclear. The CDR3 sequence is 11 residues long. V was clipped by 3 bases and J by 3 bases, with 3 bases between them. Germline CDR1 and CDR2: MDHEN and SYDVKM. Full variable domain (outside the CDR3, taken from reference TRBV28 and TRBJ2-7): DVKVTQSSRYLVKRTGEKVFLECVQDMDHENMFWYRQDPGLGLRLIYFSYDVKMKEKGDIPEGYSVSREKKERFSLILESASTNQTSMYLCASSLRYEQYFGPGTRLTVT.

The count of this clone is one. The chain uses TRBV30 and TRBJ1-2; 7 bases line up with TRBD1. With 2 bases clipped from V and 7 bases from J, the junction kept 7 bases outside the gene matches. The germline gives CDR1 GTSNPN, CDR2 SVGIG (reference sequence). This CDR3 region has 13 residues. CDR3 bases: TGTGCCTGGAGTATTACAGGGGCAGGTGGCTACACCTTC. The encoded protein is CAWSITGAGGYTF.

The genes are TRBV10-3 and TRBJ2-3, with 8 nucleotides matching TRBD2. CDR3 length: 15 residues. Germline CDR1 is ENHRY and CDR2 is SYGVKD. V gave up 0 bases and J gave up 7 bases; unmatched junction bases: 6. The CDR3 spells CAISESWRGDNTQYF. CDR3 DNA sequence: TGTGCCATCAGTGAGTCATGGCGGGGGGACAATACGCAGTATTTT.

Written as DNA, the CDR3 is TGTGCCAGCAGTTTTTTCAGGGTTGGCTACACCTTC. It yields the protein CASSFFRVGYTF. This chain connects TRBV28 to TRBJ1-2; D might be TRBD1 (5 bases). V was cut by 3 bases and J by 7 bases, with 9 bases left in between. CDR3 length equals 12 residues. Germline V gene sequence: CDR1 MDHEN, CDR2 SYDVKM.

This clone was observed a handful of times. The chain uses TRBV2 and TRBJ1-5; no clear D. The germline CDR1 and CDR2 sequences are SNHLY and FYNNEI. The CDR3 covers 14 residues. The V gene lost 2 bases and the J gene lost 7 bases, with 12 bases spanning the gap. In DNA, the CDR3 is TGTGCCAGCAGTGAAAACACCGGCTTCCAGCCCCAGCATTTT. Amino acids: CASSENTGFQPQHF.